The 17 T cell receptor beta chains listed next were all sequenced from one sample in a study of OX40 agonist ivuxolimab in advanced cancers. The protocol was immunoSEQ multiplex PCR, while the TCRdb copy is restricted to in-frame clones and leaves out a portion. The repertoire holds tens of thousands of clones, with 70% to 85% as singletons. Sequences were derived from CD4+ or CD8+ T cells sorted from blood, sampled in a trial of the OX40 agonist ivuxolimab. Receptors originate from an adult with an advanced solid tumor such as melanoma, head and neck, liver or kidney cancer.

This clone is deemed medium-sized. As DNA, the CDR3 is TGTGCCAGCAGGTATGATACAGGGACGTCTGGCTACACCTTC. This encodes CASRYDTGTSGYTF. V is TRBV7-9 and J is TRBJ1-2, with a possible D match to TRBD1 (6 bases). Germline V gives CDR1 SEHNR, CDR2 FQNEAQ (reference sequence). This CDR3 has 14 residues. Trimming took 6 bases from V and 7 from J, leaving 18 bases between them.

The chain has TRBV25-1 and TRBJ2-7; D may be TRBD1 (6 bases). CDR1 and CDR2 from the germline V gene are MGHDK and SYGVNS. Trimming cost V 3 bases and J 2 bases, with 14 bases left between them. The CDR3 is made up of 15 amino acids. The CDR3 DNA reads TGTGCCAGCAGTGAGCTCACGACAGGCCCCTACGAGCAGTACTTC. This translates into CASSELTTGPYEQYF.

The genes are TRBV7-9 and TRBJ1-1; possibly TRBD1 for D (6 bases). The germline gives CDR1 SEHNR, CDR2 FQNEAQ (reference sequence). Trimming pared 1 base from V and 6 bases from J, leaving 15 bases between. There are 15 residues in the CDR3. The DNA for the CDR3 is TGTGCCAGCAGCTTAGGCCAGGGGTGGGACCCTGAAGCTTTCTTT. This encodes CASSLGQGWDPEAFF.

Sample share makes this clone medium-sized (0.01 to 0.1%). V gene TRBV5-5 combines with J gene TRBJ1-1; D remains ambiguous. The CDR3 runs 13 residues. From germline, CDR1 is SGHKS and CDR2 YYEKEE (reference sequence). V was shortened by 5 bases and J by 0 bases, with 8 bases between the two germline ends. CDR3 in amino acids: CASSPWVNTEAFF. CDR3 DNA: TGTGCCAGCAGTCCCTGGGTGAACACTGAAGCTTTCTTT.

This clone is a singleton in its sample. The CDR3 DNA follows: TGTGCCAGCAGAGGGGGGCACAATCAGCCCCAGCATTTT. Amino acid sequence: CASRGGHNQPQHF. This chain joins TRBV6-5 and TRBJ1-5, with D possibly TRBD1 on 6 matching bases. The CDR3 sequence is 13 residues long. The germline V gene has CDR1 MNHEY and CDR2 SVGAGI. Trimming removed 6 bases at V and 3 bases at J, with 9 bases between.

The gene calls are TRBV30 and TRBJ2-1; 11 bases align to TRBD2. The CDR3 extends over 14 amino acids. Looked up from germline, CDR1 is GTSNPN and CDR2 is SVGIG (reference sequence). V lost 5 bases and J lost 4; bases outside the gene matches: 4. In DNA, the CDR3 is TGTGCCTGGTCCCCTAGCGGGGGGTACAATGAGCAGTTCTTC. It encodes CAWSPSGGYNEQFF.

The CDR3 here is CASWAGAPYEQYF. CDR3 bases: TGTGCCAGCTGGGCGGGAGCCCCCTACGAGCAGTACTTC. V is TRBV7-8 and J is TRBJ2-7; TRBD2 matches 7 bases. Germline V CDR1 and CDR2: SGHVS, FQNEAQ. The CDR3 is made up of 13 amino acids. Trimming took 8 bases from V and 2 from J; bases not matched to a gene: 6.

This chain uses TRBV5-1 with TRBJ1-2; no firm D call. The CDR3 is 11 amino acids. CDR1 and CDR2 from the germline V gene are SGHRS and YFSETQ. Deletions cut 4 bases from V and 8 bases from J, with 9 bases between. This CDR3 reads CASSADGGYTF. CDR3 nucleotides: TGCGCCAGCAGCGCGGACGGAGGCTACACCTTC.

This clone was detected only a few times. This chain connects TRBV10-2 to TRBJ1-5; TRBD1 matches at 8 bases. This CDR3 is built from 12 residues. J lost 11 bases, V lost 1 base, and 1 base had no gene match. Germline CDR1 is WSHSY and CDR2 is SAAADI. CDR3 residues: CASSELQGAQHF. CDR3 sequence (DNA): TGCGCCAGCAGTGAGTTACAGGGGGCCCAGCATTTT.

The chain is built from TRBV11-2 and TRBJ2-5, with D hard to call. The CDR3 covers 12 residues. V was cut by 3 bases and J by 8 bases, with 10 bases left in between. Germline assignment: CDR1 SGHAT and CDR2 FQNNGV. The CDR3: CASSFPVETQYF. The DNA for the CDR3 is TGTGCCAGCAGCTTCCCAGTAGAAACCCAGTACTTC.

For this clone: The sample has other DNA sequences that encode this CDR3 too. This chain joins TRBV5-6 and TRBJ2-1; 9 bases are shared with TRBD2. The CDR3 has 16 amino acids. V shed 0 bases and J 8 bases; nucleotides not matched to a gene: 9. Per germline, CDR1 SGHDT and CDR2 YYEEEE. CDR3 in amino acids: CASSLEEAGGRDEQFF. The CDR3 nucleotides read TGTGCCAGCAGCTTGGAGGAAGCGGGGGGACGGGATGAGCAGTTCTTC. Filled out from reference TRBV5-6 and TRBJ2-1, the complete variable domain reads DAGVTQSPTHLIKTRGQQVTLRCSPKSGHDTVSWYQQALGQGPQFIFQYYEEEERQRGNFPDRFSGHQFPNYSSELNVNALLLGDSALYLCASSLEEAGGRDEQFFGPGTRLTVL.

This clone was detected only a few times. The V call is TRBV4-1, the J call TRBJ2-3; D remains unclear. V was pared by 0 bases and J by 0 bases, with 4 bases between. The germline CDR1 and CDR2 sequences are MGHRA and YSYEKL. The CDR3 contains 14 residues. The CDR3 loop is CASSQEGSTDTQYF. In DNA form, the CDR3 reads TGCGCCAGCAGCCAAGAGGGTAGCACAGATACGCAGTATTTT.

The chain couples TRBV7-2 to TRBJ1-2; D unclear. The CDR3 has 13 amino acids. From germline, CDR1 is SGHTA and CDR2 FQGNSA. The ends were cut back, 4 bases at V and 2 bases at J, with 8 bases in the middle. The CDR3 loop is CASSSQGNYGYTF. The CDR3 nucleotides read TGTGCCAGCAGCTCCCAAGGAAACTATGGCTACACCTTC.

The J gene is TRBJ2-7, the V gene TRBV7-2; D possibly corresponds to TRBD1 (5 bases). Germline V gene lookup returns CDR1 SGHTA and CDR2 FQGNSA. The CDR3 is made up of 12 amino acids. Trimming removed 5 bases from V and 7 bases from J, with 12 bases in between. CDR3 region: CASSEVGHEQYF. CDR3 bases: TGTGCCAGCAGCGAAGTGGGGCATGAGCAGTACTTC.

This clone was recorded once. The J gene is TRBJ2-2, the V gene TRBV19, with 7 bases identical to TRBD1. The CDR3 runs to 14 residues. Germline V gene sequence: CDR1 LNHDA, CDR2 SQIVND (reference sequence). With 7 bases clipped from V and 7 bases from J, the junction kept 9 bases outside the gene matches. CDR3 in DNA: TGTGCCAGTAATTGGGAAGGGGGCAGCGGGGAGCTGTTTTTT. The encoded protein is CASNWEGGSGELFF.

The chain recombines TRBV13 with TRBJ2-3; TRBD2 matches 9 bases. Per germline, CDR1 PRHDT and CDR2 FYEKMQ (reference sequence). Germline trimming cut 4 bases from V and 2 bases from J; bases unmatched to any gene: 7. There are 16 residues in the CDR3. This chain's CDR3 is CASSSKTSGPTDTQYF. The CDR3 coding sequence is TGTGCCAGCAGCTCCAAGACTAGCGGACCCACAGATACGCAGTATTTT. The full variable domain, in which reference TRBV13 and TRBJ2-3 provide the parts outside the CDR3, is AAGVIQSPRHLIKEKRETATLKCYPIPRHDTVYWYQQGPGQDPQFLISFYEKMQSDKGSIPDRFSAQQFSDYHSELNMSSLELGDSALYFCASSSKTSGPTDTQYFGPGTRLTVL.

The CDR3 DNA follows: TGTGCCAGCAGTTTATACGGACAGGGTCATTCGCCCCAGCATTTT. Translated, it gives CASSLYGQGHSPQHF. The V call is TRBV28, the J call TRBJ1-5; 8 bases fit TRBD1. Germline-derived CDR1 and CDR2 are MDHEN and SYDVKM. The CDR3 consists of 15 residues. J gave up 9 bases and V 1 base, and 8 bases lay outside the gene matches.